This TCR beta chain was recovered during a study of T-cell reconstitution after alpha-beta-depleted transplantation in children. Findings and limits, study-wide: Day-60 TCRbeta diversity that was high in some patients was derived from surviving recipient T cells and thymic progenitors. T-cell counts and diversity at one year following transplant were attributed mainly to newly produced T cells.

TCRbeta library preparation incorporated unique molecular identifiers. TCRdb redid the calling of the PCR reads with MiXCR, one entry per CDR3 protein. The sample has 500,000 or so distinct CDR3 sequences, 11% seen once. As concerns this clonotype: Its cognate antigen is unknown.

The material sequenced was PBMCs, mostly from graft donor cells, taken 180 days after TCRalphabeta/CD19-depleted stem cell transplant. The sequence was obtained from a female patient between 2 and 15 years old who had a stem cell transplant for aplastic anemia, so the T cells may come from the graft donor.

CDR3 sequence reads: CASSPRGAGHQPQHF. The CDR3 DNA reads TGTGCCAGCAGTCCCAGGGGGGCCGGGCATCAGCCCCAGCATTTT. V usage is TRBV12-3 or TRBV12-4 and J usage is TRBJ1-5; 7 nucleotides match TRBD1. After removal of 5 bases from V and 5 bases from J, the junction contained 9 bases not matched to a gene. CDR3 length equals 15 residues.